These 6 T cell receptor beta chains came from one sample sequenced in a study of cytomegalovirus exposure and HLA in healthy donors. TCRdb's copy holds only in-frame clones and misses some; the assay was immunoSEQ multiplex PCR. The table includes over 250,000 clones, 65% to 90% detected once. Material for sequencing was PBMCs. These receptors came from a woman younger than 35 in good health and CMV-seronegative.

The CDR3, as DNA: TGCGCCAGCAGCCCCGGGGCCTACGAGCAGTACTTC. Translating it yields CASSPGAYEQYF. The chain joins TRBV5-1 to TRBJ2-7; D is possibly TRBD2 (5 bases). The CDR3 totals 12 residues. CDR1 and CDR2 from the germline V gene are SGHRS and YFSETQ. V gave up 4 bases and J gave up 2 bases, with 7 bases separating them.

This chain joins TRBV30 and TRBJ2-6; D remains unclear. The CDR3 is made up of 12 amino acids. With 5 bases removed from V and 4 bases from J, the gap between germline ends came to 6 bases. Germline V gene lookup returns CDR1 GTSNPN and CDR2 SVGIG (reference sequence). The CDR3 nucleotides are TGTGCCTGGTGGCCCGGGGCCAACGTCCTGACTTTC. Its translation: CAWWPGANVLTF.

The chain couples TRBV11-2 to TRBJ2-7, with TRBD1 identical over 7 bases. CDR1 is SGHAT and CDR2 is FQNNGV in the germline V gene. V lost 1 base, J lost 1 base, and 7 bases stayed unmatched. This CDR3 has 16 residues. As DNA, the CDR3 is TGTGCCAGCAGCTTAGTAGGGACAGTTCTTTCCTACGAGCAGTACTTC. It specifies CASSLVGTVLSYEQYF.

This chain connects TRBV6-5 to TRBJ2-7; TRBD1 might be the D (7 bases). The V end lost 6 bases, the J end lost 9 bases, and 15 bases lay between the germline ends. The CDR3 has 12 amino acids. The germline gives CDR1 MNHEY, CDR2 SVGAGI. CDR3 amino acids: CASSPGGLSQYF. The CDR3 nucleotides read TGTGCCAGCAGCCCAGGGGGACTTTCGCAGTACTTC.

This clone has only a few counts. The chain links TRBV4-1 to TRBJ2-3; 7 bases fit TRBD1. V shed 4 bases and J 0 bases; nucleotides not matched to a gene: 4. The CDR3 runs 15 residues. Germline V gene lookup returns CDR1 MGHRA and CDR2 YSYEKL. CDR3 in amino acids: CASSRTGPSTDTQYF. CDR3 DNA sequence: TGCGCCAGCAGCCGGACAGGCCCTAGCACAGATACGCAGTATTTT.

The rearrangement links TRBV7-2 to TRBJ2-7; 7 bases line up with TRBD2. With 7 bases clipped from V and 0 bases from J, the junction kept 9 bases outside the gene matches. This CDR3 contains 15 residues. CDR1 is SGHTA, CDR2 FQGNSA, per germline. The CDR3 is CASTEGSGVSYEQYF. Here the CDR3 DNA reads TGTGCCAGCACCGAGGGAAGCGGGGTCTCCTACGAGCAGTACTTC.